This T cell receptor beta chain stems from a study of blood T cell repertoires in COVID-19. Study-wide context: The cDNA or gDNA used as material had been derived from T cells, B-cell-depleted T cells, or PBMCs.

Per the original data handling: Reference gene primer amplification in the assay estimated nucleated cell counts. The repertoire was sequenced with immunoSEQ multiplex PCR; TCRdb's copy has only in-frame clones and lacks some. The V and J calls and the clone size are those of that table, but D and trimming were determined from the DNA. The sample consists of about 130,000 clones, about 88% of them appearing once. The Seattle patients, enrolled during active infection, were followed longitudinally. This receptor was obtained from a man aged 55 to 70 with COVID-19, enrolled during active disease. Sequencing used peripheral blood.

In nucleotides, the CDR3 is TGTGCCAGCAGCGTAGGAAGGGGGAGAGAAAAACTGTTTTTT. Translation: CASSVGRGREKLFF. This rearrangement joins TRBV9 to TRBJ1-4, with D possibly being TRBD1 (6 bases). Germline V lookup: CDR1 SGDLS, CDR2 YYNGEE. This CDR3 is 14 amino acids long. Trimming took off 0 bases at V and 8 bases at J, with 11 bases between the two ends. Full variable domain (missing parts from reference TRBV9 and TRBJ1-4): DSGVTQTPKHLITATGQRVTLRCSPRSGDLSVYWYQQSLDQGLQFLIQYYNGEERAKGNILERFSAQQFPDLHSELNLSSLELGDSALYFCASSVGRGREKLFFGSGTQLSVL.